The T cell receptor (beta chain) described here comes from a study of cytomegalovirus exposure and HLA in healthy donors. In germline, CDR1 is GTSNPN, CDR2 SVGIG (reference sequence). The CDR3 totals 14 residues. Trimming removed 0 bases at V and 3 bases at J, with 9 bases between. PCR primers comprised 60 Vbeta and 13 Jbeta primers. Assay: immunoSEQ multiplex PCR; the TCRdb copy retains only in-frame clones and omits some. In all, the sample yields some 56,000 clones. The chain couples TRBV30 to TRBJ1-5; possibly TRBD1 for D (6 bases). Sequencing was done on a sample of PBMCs. The receptor was derived from a woman aged 25-40 years in good health and CMV-seropositive. This CDR3 is CAWSVDSYNQPQHF. The DNA of the CDR3 is TGTGCCTGGAGTGTGGACAGCTACAATCAGCCCCAGCATTTT.